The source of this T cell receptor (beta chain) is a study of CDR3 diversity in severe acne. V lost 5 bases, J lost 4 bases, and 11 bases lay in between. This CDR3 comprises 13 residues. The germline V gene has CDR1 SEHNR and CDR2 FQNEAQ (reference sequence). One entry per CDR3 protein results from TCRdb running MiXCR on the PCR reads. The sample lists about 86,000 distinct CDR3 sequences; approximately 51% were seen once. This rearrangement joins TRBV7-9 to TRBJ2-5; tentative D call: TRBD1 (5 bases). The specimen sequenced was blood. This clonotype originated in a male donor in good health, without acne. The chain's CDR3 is CASSPGYLETQYF. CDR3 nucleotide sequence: TGTGCCAGCAGCCCAGGGTACCTAGAGACCCAGTACTTC.